The clone carrying this TCR beta chain was counted at least ten times. The sample belongs to a study of glioma-infiltrating T cells. Trimming left V 1 base short and J 3 bases short, with 12 bases between. There are 15 residues in the CDR3. The V gene's germline CDR1 is SGHTA and CDR2 FQGNSA. Using RNA template, CDR3s of TCR alpha and beta were amplified with iRepertoire arm-PCR. MiXCR, applied by TCRdb to the multiplex PCR reads, yields one record per CDR3 protein. The repertoire holds roughly 200,000 distinct CDR3 sequences, with roughly 32% as singletons. This TCR derives from a human donor with low-grade glioma or glioblastoma, undergoing nonglioma brain surgery, or in good health (not recorded which). V usage is TRBV7-2 and J usage is TRBJ1-2; possible D gene TRBD1, 5 bases. The source material was glioma tissue, nonneoplastic brain tissue, or PBMCs (not recorded which). The CDR3: CASSLVGGADYGYTF. DNA for the CDR3: TGTGCCAGCAGCTTAGTAGGAGGGGCGGACTATGGCTACACCTTC.